These T cell receptor beta chains were read from a single sample in a study of T-cell memory formation after mild COVID-19. TCRdb reprocessed the 5' RACE reads via MiXCR and lists one record per CDR3 protein. The sample comprises over 14,000 distinct CDR3 sequences, 15% to 20% of which are singletons, and about half rests with the top ten. Sequenced: PBMCs or a T cell subset sorted from them (not recorded which). These receptors came from an adult woman who had mild COVID-19 (a few samples of this study predate the infection). Cell type and time point are not known. CDR3s include the opening cysteine and the closing phenylalanine or tryptophan. The order of the fields is clone size, J gene, V gene, CDR3 length, D gene, CDR3 DNA, CDR3 protein. The D gene is left open where the match is weak. Only some rows state a clone size, as once, few, many or a class for expanded clones.

size: -; J: TRBJ2-3; V: TRBV11-2; length: 15; D: -; DNA: TGTGCCAGCAGCACAACGGGCGGGGTCACAGATACGCAGTATTTT; CDR3: CASSTTGGVTDTQYF
size: medium-sized; J: TRBJ2-3; V: TRBV5-1; length: 17; D: TRBD2; DNA: TGCGCCAGCAGCTTCACCCGAGCGGGGGGTTTCGCAGATACGCAGTATTTT; CDR3: CASSFTRAGGFADTQYF
size: -; J: TRBJ2-2; V: TRBV7-6; length: 16; D: TRBD2; DNA: TGTGCCAGCAGCACGGGACTAGCGGTTAACACCGGGGAGCTGTTTTTT; CDR3: CASSTGLAVNTGELFF
size: many; J: TRBJ1-2; V: TRBV6-5; length: 13; D: -; DNA: TGTGCCAGCAGTTTCGACTTCAGGGGAGGCTACACCTTC; CDR3: CASSFDFRGGYTF
size: -; J: TRBJ1-1; V: TRBV12-3/TRBV12-4; length: 13; D: -; DNA: TGTGCCAGCAGTTACAGGGTTTATACTGAAGCTTTCTTT; CDR3: CASSYRVYTEAFF
size: many; J: TRBJ2-7; V: TRBV9; length: 14; D: TRBD1; DNA: TGTGCCAGCAGCGTAGGGGACAGGTTCTACGAGCAGTACTTC; CDR3: CASSVGDRFYEQYF
size: many; J: TRBJ2-4; V: TRBV25-1; length: 17; D: -; DNA: TGTGCCAGCAACACTTCCAGGACATACTGTGCCAAAAACATTCAGTACTTC; CDR3: CASNTSRTYCAKNIQYF
size: many; J: TRBJ2-2; V: TRBV6-2/TRBV6-3; length: 16; D: TRBD1; DNA: TGTGCCAGCAGTTTTCGGACAGGGGCGGTCACCGGGGAGCTGTTTTTT; CDR3: CASSFRTGAVTGELFF
size: many; J: TRBJ2-2; V: TRBV2; length: 15; D: TRBD2; DNA: TGTGCCAGCATCTGGACTAGCGGGAGGGACGGGGAGCTGTTTTTT; CDR3: CASIWTSGRDGELFF
size: many; J: TRBJ2-5; V: TRBV15; length: 13; D: TRBD1; DNA: TGTGCCACCAGCGGCAGGGGGAGAGAGACCCAGTACTTC; CDR3: CATSGRGRETQYF
size: many; J: TRBJ2-5; V: TRBV27; length: 14; D: -; DNA: TGTGCCAGCAGTTCATACCAGCGGCAAGAGACCCAGTACTTC; CDR3: CASSSYQRQETQYF
size: once; J: TRBJ2-1; V: TRBV2; length: 15; D: -; DNA: TGTGCTATGATTGCCGGGTCTCTTAACAACAATGAGCAGTTCTTC; CDR3: CAMIAGSLNNNEQFF
size: -; J: TRBJ2-5; V: TRBV9; length: 16; D: TRBD2; DNA: TGTGCCAGCAGCGTAGATGCTAGCGGATACCAAGAGACCCAGTACTTC; CDR3: CASSVDASGYQETQYF
size: -; J: TRBJ2-7; V: TRBV27; length: 14; D: -; DNA: TGTGCCAGCAGTTTACAGGGTACCGGCTACGAGCAGTACTTC; CDR3: CASSLQGTGYEQYF
size: many; J: TRBJ2-2; V: TRBV6-5; length: 19; D: -; DNA: TGTGCCAGCAGTTACTCGCCGATACCGCATAAAACGAACACCGGGGAGCTGTTTTTT; CDR3: CASSYSPIPHKTNTGELFF
size: many; J: TRBJ2-1; V: TRBV3-1; length: 20; D: TRBD2; DNA: TGTGCCAGCAGCCAAGCCACCGGGACTAGCGGCTTCCGCTCCTACAATGAGCAGTTCTTC; CDR3: CASSQATGTSGFRSYNEQFF
size: many; J: TRBJ2-2; V: TRBV9; length: 14; D: -; DNA: TGTGCCAGCAGCCCTCCGAGGGGAGCCGGGGAGCTGTTTTTT; CDR3: CASSPPRGAGELFF
size: -; J: TRBJ2-1; V: TRBV7-2; length: 13; D: -; DNA: TGTGCCAGCAGCCGGTCGGGTCTGTATGAGCAGTTCTTC; CDR3: CASSRSGLYEQFF
size: many; J: TRBJ2-7; V: TRBV4-2; length: 12; D: -; DNA: TGTGCCAGCAGCCCCCCCTCGTGGGAGCAGTACTTC; CDR3: CASSPPSWEQYF
size: many; J: TRBJ1-2; V: TRBV9; length: 15; D: -; DNA: TGTGCCAGCAGCGTAGAGGTTCAGGGGAACTATGGCTACACCTTC; CDR3: CASSVEVQGNYGYTF
size: many; J: TRBJ2-4; V: TRBV15; length: 16; D: -; DNA: TGTGCCACCAGCAGAGCTAGTGGACTAGCCAAAAACATTCAGTACTTC; CDR3: CATSRASGLAKNIQYF
size: many; J: TRBJ2-7; V: TRBV19; length: 14; D: TRBD1; DNA: TGTGCCAGTAGTGTCGACAGGGGACCCTACGAGCAGTACTTC; CDR3: CASSVDRGPYEQYF
size: -; J: TRBJ2-7; V: TRBV25-1; length: 14; D: TRBD2; DNA: TGTGCCAGCAGTGAATCAGCGGGGGACTACGAGCAGTACTTC; CDR3: CASSESAGDYEQYF
size: many; J: TRBJ2-2; V: TRBV5-1; length: 17; D: TRBD1; DNA: TGCGCCAGCAGCCCCGGACAGGGGACTTCGAACACCGGGGAGCTGTTTTTT; CDR3: CASSPGQGTSNTGELFF
size: many; J: TRBJ2-5; V: TRBV10-3; length: 18; D: TRBD2; DNA: TGTGCCATCACTTCGCCGGGACTAGACCCTAAGTACCAAGAGACCCAGTACTTC; CDR3: CAITSPGLDPKYQETQYF
size: many; J: TRBJ2-7; V: TRBV7-3; length: 15; D: -; DNA: TGTGCCAGCAGCTTAAGGACTGGCAAGCCTCCCGAGCAGTACTTC; CDR3: CASSLRTGKPPEQYF
size: many; J: TRBJ1-1; V: TRBV9; length: 13; D: -; DNA: TGTGCCAGCAGCGTAGGGGGCCGCACTGAAGCTTTCTTT; CDR3: CASSVGGRTEAFF
size: many; J: TRBJ2-7; V: TRBV6-5; length: 15; D: -; DNA: TGTGCCAGCAGTTACTCGACGGCAGACTCCTACGAGCAGTACTTC; CDR3: CASSYSTADSYEQYF
size: -; J: TRBJ2-3; V: TRBV27; length: 14; D: -; DNA: TGTGCCAGCAGTTTTTCGGGGGGCCCAGATACGCAGTATTTT; CDR3: CASSFSGGPDTQYF
size: few; J: TRBJ2-2; V: TRBV20-1; length: 15; D: -; DNA: TGCAGTGCTAGGTGGGGGACTGGGGGCACCGGGGAGCTGTTTTTT; CDR3: CSARWGTGGTGELFF
size: many; J: TRBJ2-1; V: TRBV7-6; length: 16; D: -; DNA: TGTGCCAGCAGCTCACGTGGGGGGATTTCCTACAATGAGCAGTTCTTC; CDR3: CASSSRGGISYNEQFF